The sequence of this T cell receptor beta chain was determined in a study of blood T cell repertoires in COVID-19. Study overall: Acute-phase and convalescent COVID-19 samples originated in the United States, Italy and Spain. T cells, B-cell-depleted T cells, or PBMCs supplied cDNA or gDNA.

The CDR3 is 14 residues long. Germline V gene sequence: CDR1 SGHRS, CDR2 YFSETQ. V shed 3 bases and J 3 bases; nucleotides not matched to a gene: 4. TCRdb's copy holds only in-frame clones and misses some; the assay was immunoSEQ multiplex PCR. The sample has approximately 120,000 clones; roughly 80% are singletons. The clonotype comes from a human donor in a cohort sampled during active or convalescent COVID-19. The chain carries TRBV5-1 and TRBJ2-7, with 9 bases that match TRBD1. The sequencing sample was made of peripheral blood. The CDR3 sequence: CASSSGQGSYEQYF. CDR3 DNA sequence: TGCGCCAGCAGCTCCGGACAGGGGAGCTACGAGCAGTACTTC.